The TCR beta chain described here comes from a study of blood T cells in healthy people across ages. General study results and limits: Because donor CMV status was unknown, expanded clonotype changes were possibly confounded.

Note on this clonotype: Antigen specificity is unknown. One junction end disagrees with the germline gene, perhaps due to a read error.

CDR3 length: 13 residues. Germline V gene sequence: CDR1 DFQATT, CDR2 SNEGSKA (reference sequence). A sample-barcoded 5' primer and a J-beta primer mix were used in a second PCR of about 6 to 11 cycles. Any given sample supplied a minimum of 2.5 million CDR3-containing paired-end reads. MiXCR was run by TCRdb on the 5' RACE reads, yielding one entry per CDR3 protein. The table shows some 1.5 million distinct CDR3 sequences, with 28% occurring only once. Ten milliliters of peripheral blood were drawn from each donor. Each sample used at least 6 million PBMCs. The sequenced material came from blood. The V and J genes are TRBV20-1 and TRBJ2-7; D uncertain. The receptor's source is a woman aged 25 to 39 in good health. The CDR3 nucleotides are TGCAGTGCTCGAGTCCCTCCCTTCTACGAGCGGTACTTC. Its translation: CSARVPPFYERYF.